These 5 T cell receptor beta chains share one sample of origin, sequenced in a study of blood T cell repertoires in COVID-19. The data were produced by immunoSEQ multiplex PCR, yet TCRdb's version contains in-frame clones alone and is incomplete. The sample contains about 270,000 clones, roughly 90% of which appear only once. The sample comprised PBMCs or T cells enriched from blood (not recorded which). Every receptor here comes from a middle-aged man who had been exposed to COVID-19.

V is TRBV28 and J is TRBJ1-4; TRBD1 matches at 9 bases. The CDR3 is 17 residues long. V trimming: 8 bases; J trimming: 0 bases; junction bases outside the gene matches: 10. Looked up from germline, CDR1 is MDHEN and CDR2 is SYDVKM. The CDR3 reads CASGDLDRGATNEKLFF. CDR3 DNA sequence: TGTGCCAGCGGGGATTTAGACAGGGGGGCAACTAATGAAAAACTGTTTTTT.

This clone was recorded once. The V gene is TRBV5-8, the J gene TRBJ2-7; 8 bases line up with TRBD1. The CDR3 has 11 residues. Germline CDR1 SGHTS, CDR2 YDEGEE. V shed 4 bases, J shed 12 bases, and the junction held 6 bases outside the gene matches. For the CDR3, the DNA is TGTGCCAGCAGCGGTCGGGACAGGCCGTACTTC. It specifies CASSGRDRPYF.

The V call is TRBV5-1, the J call TRBJ2-4, with a weak D call TRBD2 (6 bases). V gave up 1 base and J gave up 3 bases, with 23 bases separating them. The CDR3 length is 19 residues. The germline gives CDR1 SGHRS, CDR2 YFSETQ. CDR3 residues: CASSLPIGTAMGGKNIQYF. CDR3 nucleotide sequence: TGCGCCAGCAGCTTGCCCATCGGGACTGCAATGGGGGGCAAAAACATTCAGTACTTC.

The chain combines TRBV19 with TRBJ1-5; the match to TRBD1 covers 8 bases. V lost 3 bases, J lost 5 bases, and 3 bases stayed unmatched. Per the germline V gene, CDR1 is LNHDA and CDR2 is SQIVND (reference sequence). The CDR3 consists of 14 residues. CDR3 sequence: CASSIKTGDQPQHF. The CDR3 DNA follows: TGTGCCAGTAGTATTAAGACAGGGGATCAGCCCCAGCATTTT. Variable domain in full (rest from reference TRBV19 and TRBJ1-5): DGGITQSPKYLFRKEGQNVTLSCEQNLNHDAMYWYRQDPGQGLRLIYYSQIVNDFQKGDIAEGYSVSREKKESFPLTVTSAQKNPTAFYLCASSIKTGDQPQHFGDGTRLSIL.

This chain uses TRBV5-6 with TRBJ1-2; D is unresolved. The CDR3 runs to 14 residues. Germline V gene lookup returns CDR1 SGHDT and CDR2 YYEEEE. Trimming removed 4 bases at V and 0 bases at J, with 10 bases between. For the CDR3, the DNA is TGTGCCAGCAGCCAGCGTATAGCTAACTATGGCTACACCTTC. Translation gives CASSQRIANYGYTF.